This T cell receptor beta chain originates from a study of blood T cell repertoires in COVID-19. This CDR3 is built from 15 residues. Germline V gives CDR1 MNHEY, CDR2 SVGAGI. J lost 2 bases, V lost 7 bases, and 9 bases had no gene match. Sequencing was performed with immunoSEQ multiplex PCR; in TCRdb, only in-frame clones are kept and a portion is missing. The table has under 250,000 clones, roughly 85% seen once. The sequenced material came from PBMCs or T cells enriched from blood (not recorded which). The genes are TRBV6-5 and TRBJ2-5; 8 bases fit TRBD1. The TCR sequence derives from a woman aged 45-65 years with acute COVID-19. The CDR3 is CASKGRGRLQETQYF. CDR3 nucleotide sequence: TGTGCCAGCAAAGGCAGGGGGCGCCTACAAGAGACCCAGTACTTC.